These 15 T cell receptor beta chains share one sample of origin, sequenced in a study of monozygotic twins with inflammatory bowel disease. Reprocessing the 5' RACE reads, TCRdb reports a single entry for every CDR3 protein and omits DNA. Its clone listing holds 300,000 to 400,000 distinct CDR3 sequences. Input material: blood. The source is a human donor with ulcerative colitis or Crohn's disease, or a healthy co-twin of an affected twin (not recorded which).

The chain joins TRBV28 to TRBJ2-7; the TCRdb call, TRBD1, lacks DNA for checking. The CDR3 sequence is 13 residues long. Germline V CDR1 and CDR2: MDHEN, SYDVKM. The CDR3 here is CASRPGRYYEQYF. Using reference TRBV28 and TRBJ2-7 for the parts outside the CDR3, the full variable domain is DVKVTQSSRYLVKRTGEKVFLECVQDMDHENMFWYRQDPGLGLRLIYFSYDVKMKEKGDIPEGYSVSREKKERFSLILESASTNQTSMYLCASRPGRYYEQYFGPGTRLTVT.

The V and J genes are TRBV12-3 or TRBV12-4 and TRBJ2-3. The CDR3 sequence is 14 residues long. CDR3 protein: CASSPTPSTDTQYF.

V usage is TRBV7-8 and J usage is TRBJ2-2. This CDR3 contains 13 residues. The germline V gene has CDR1 SGHVS and CDR2 FQNEAQ. The CDR3 is CASSFSGPGELFF.

The genes are TRBV29-1 and TRBJ2-2; TCRdb picks TRBD1, but there is no DNA to check that call. CDR3 size: 14 residues. The germline CDR1 and CDR2 sequences are SQVTM and ANQGSEA. The chain's CDR3 is CSVALQGRTGELFF.

The gene calls are TRBV5-6 and TRBJ2-7; TCRdb names TRBD1, which stays unverified in the absence of DNA. The CDR3 consists of 14 residues. Per the germline V gene, CDR1 is SGHDT and CDR2 is YYEEEE. The CDR3 region is CASSLVGPHYEQYF. Drawing the rest from reference TRBV5-6 and TRBJ2-7, the complete variable domain is DAGVTQSPTHLIKTRGQQVTLRCSPKSGHDTVSWYQQALGQGPQFIFQYYEEEERQRGNFPDRFSGHQFPNYSSELNVNALLLGDSALYLCASSLVGPHYEQYFGPGTRLTVT.

The genes are TRBV30 and TRBJ1-5; lacking DNA, the TRBD1 call made by TCRdb goes unchecked. The CDR3 covers 16 residues. Germline V gene data show CDR1 as GTSNPN and CDR2 as SVGIG (reference sequence). The CDR3 sequence: CAWSVKGRGHDQPQHF.

V and J are TRBV5-5 and TRBJ1-5; the TCRdb call, TRBD1, lacks DNA for checking. This CDR3 spans 15 amino acids. Germline-derived CDR1 and CDR2 are SGHKS and YYEKEE (reference sequence). CDR3 residues: CASRVGERVNQPQHF. Full variable domain (missing parts from reference TRBV5-5 and TRBJ1-5): DAGVTQSPTHLIKTRGQQVTLRCSPISGHKSVSWYQQVLGQGPQFIFQYYEKEERGRGNFPDRFSARQFPNYSSELNVNALLLGDSALYLCASRVGERVNQPQHFGDGTRLSIL.

The chain carries TRBV10-3 and TRBJ2-1; TCRdb returns TRBD1, unconfirmable since there is no DNA. The CDR3 length is 15 residues. The germline V gene encodes CDR1 ENHRY and CDR2 SYGVKD. This CDR3 is CAIGRERDTYNEQFF.

The rearrangement joins TRBV5-1 to TRBJ2-1; there is no DNA to check the TCRdb D call of TRBD2. The germline V gene has CDR1 SGHRS and CDR2 YFSETQ. The CDR3 is 18 residues long. The CDR3 here is CASSLGGTSGRASNEQFF.

The chain is built from TRBV29-1 and TRBJ2-3; lacking DNA, the TRBD2 call made by TCRdb goes unchecked. This CDR3 region has 20 residues. CDR1 is SQVTM and CDR2 is ANQGSEA in the germline V gene. CDR3: CSVEDVGGRASGRPTDTQYF.

This chain links TRBV5-5 with TRBJ1-2. Germline lookup yields CDR1 SGHKS and CDR2 YYEKEE (reference sequence). This CDR3 is 12 amino acids long. This CDR3 reads CASSRALSGYTF.

The chain is built from TRBV5-4 and TRBJ1-2. The germline V gene encodes CDR1 SGHNT and CDR2 YYREEE (reference sequence). This CDR3 comprises 14 residues. This chain's CDR3 is CASSSRNKNYGYTF.

The rearrangement uses TRBV7-9 and TRBJ2-7. The CDR3 covers 14 residues. Looked up from germline, CDR1 is SEHNR and CDR2 is FQNEAQ (reference sequence). CDR3 in amino acids: CASSLVRGSYEQYF. The variable domain in full, completed from reference TRBV7-9 and TRBJ2-7, reads DTGVSQNPRHKITKRGQNVTFRCDPISEHNRLYWYRQTLGQGPEFLTYFQNEAQLEKSRLLSDRFSAERPKGSFSTLEIQRTEQGDSAMYLCASSLVRGSYEQYFGPGTRLTVT.

J is TRBJ2-5 and V is TRBV28. Germline V gene lookup returns CDR1 MDHEN and CDR2 SYDVKM. The CDR3 is 13 residues long. Here the CDR3 reads CASSFHALETQYF.

This chain joins TRBV5-1 and TRBJ2-3. This CDR3 is built from 12 residues. In germline, CDR1 is SGHRS, CDR2 YFSETQ. CDR3 protein: CASSFTTDTQYF.